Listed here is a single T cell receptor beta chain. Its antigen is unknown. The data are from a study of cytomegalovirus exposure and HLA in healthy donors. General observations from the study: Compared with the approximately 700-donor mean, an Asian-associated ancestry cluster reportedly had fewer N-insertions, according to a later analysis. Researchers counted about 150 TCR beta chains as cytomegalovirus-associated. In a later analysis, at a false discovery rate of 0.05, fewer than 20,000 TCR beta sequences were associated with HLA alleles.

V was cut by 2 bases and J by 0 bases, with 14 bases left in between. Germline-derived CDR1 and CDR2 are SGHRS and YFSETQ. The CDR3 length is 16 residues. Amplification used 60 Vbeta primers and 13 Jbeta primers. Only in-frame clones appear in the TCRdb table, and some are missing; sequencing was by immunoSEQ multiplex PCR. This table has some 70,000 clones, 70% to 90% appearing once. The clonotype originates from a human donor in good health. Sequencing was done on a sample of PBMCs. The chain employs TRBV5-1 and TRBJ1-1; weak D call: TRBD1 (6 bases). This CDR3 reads CASSLRNRVLNTEAFF. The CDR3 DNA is TGCGCCAGCAGCTTAAGGAACAGGGTTTTGAACACTGAAGCTTTCTTT.